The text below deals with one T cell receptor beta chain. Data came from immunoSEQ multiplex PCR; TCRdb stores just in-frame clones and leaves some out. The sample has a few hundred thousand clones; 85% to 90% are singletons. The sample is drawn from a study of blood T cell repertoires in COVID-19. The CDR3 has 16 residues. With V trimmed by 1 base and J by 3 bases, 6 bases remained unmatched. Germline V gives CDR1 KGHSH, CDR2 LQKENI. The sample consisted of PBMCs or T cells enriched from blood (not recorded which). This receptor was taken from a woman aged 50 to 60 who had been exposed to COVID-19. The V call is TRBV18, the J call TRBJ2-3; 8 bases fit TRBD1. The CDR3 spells CASSPHWQGATDTQYF. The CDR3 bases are TGTGCCAGCTCACCACATTGGCAGGGGGCGACAGATACGCAGTATTTT.